Listed below are T cell receptor beta chains from one sample, sequenced in a study of blood T cells in healthy people across ages. TCRdb re-called the 5' RACE reads through MiXCR, storing one row per CDR3 protein. Of 760,000 or so distinct CDR3 sequences in the sample, 25% were seen once. This sample also belongs to another study, concerning T cells of mothers and their children.

Sequenced material: blood. These receptor sequences come from a boy aged 5-17 years in good health. Both conserved end residues are part of each CDR3. A D gene is named only where the DNA matches it firmly. Clone size appears in some rows only: once, few, many, or a class for an expanded clone.

cdr3_length,v_call,d_call,clone_size,j_call,cdr3_aa,cdr3_nt
13,TRBV12-3/TRBV12-4,NA,NA,TRBJ1-6,CASSLVASSPLHF,TGTGCCAGCAGTTTAGTTGCCAGTTCACCCCTCCACTTT
15,TRBV29-1,NA,NA,TRBJ1-3,CSVEDGRSSGNTIYF,TGCAGCGTTGAAGATGGCCGGAGCTCTGGAAACACCATATATTTT
13,TRBV20-1,NA,NA,TRBJ2-5,CSARVGLQETQYF,TGCAGTGCTAGAGTTGGCCTCCAAGAGACCCAGTACTTC
16,TRBV5-1,NA,NA,TRBJ1-3,CASSRWDRLAGNTIYF,TGCGCCAGCAGCCGTTGGGACCGCCTGGCCGGAAACACCATATATTTT
14,TRBV12-3/TRBV12-4,NA,NA,TRBJ2-3,CASRPGLSTDTEYF,TGTGCCAGCAGACCGGGACTGAGCACAGATACGGAGTATTTT
16,TRBV28,NA,NA,TRBJ2-3,CASSSTPGRAGDTQYF,TGTGCCAGCAGTTCAACCCCCGGCAGGGCTGGAGATACGCAGTATTTT
14,TRBV5-1,TRBD1,few,TRBJ2-1,CASAWTGGNNEQFF,TGCGCCAGTGCTTGGACAGGGGGCAACAATGAGCAGTTCTTC
17,TRBV5-5,NA,few,TRBJ1-4,CASSLSWTSATNEKLFF,TGTGCCAGCAGCTTGTCCTGGACAAGTGCAACTAATGAAAAACTGTTTTTT
15,TRBV28,TRBD1,NA,TRBJ1-4,CASSSQTGGVEKLFF,TGTGCCAGCAGTTCACAGACAGGGGGGGTTGAAAAACTGTTTTTT
16,TRBV4-2,TRBD2,many,TRBJ2-1,CASSQETSGSYNEQFF,TGTGCCAGCAGCCAAGAAACTAGCGGGAGTTACAATGAGCAGTTCTTC
14,TRBV29-1,TRBD2,few,TRBJ2-3,CSVDPSGSADTQYF,TGCAGCGTTGACCCTAGCGGGAGTGCAGATACGCAGTATTTT
12,TRBV11-2,NA,once,TRBJ1-1,CASSLVLPEAFF,TGTGCCAGCAGCTTAGTTCTCCCTGAAGCTTTCTTT
15,TRBV12-3/TRBV12-4,TRBD2,NA,TRBJ2-1,CASSFASGRAEEQFF,TGTGCCAGCAGTTTTGCTAGCGGGAGGGCGGAGGAGCAGTTCTTC
14,TRBV7-9,TRBD1,NA,TRBJ2-7,CASSLRTGEEEQYF,TGTGCCAGCAGCTTGCGGACAGGAGAGGAGGAGCAGTACTTC
14,TRBV5-1,NA,NA,TRBJ1-6,CASSFEGGSSPLHF,TGCGCCAGCAGCTTCGAGGGAGGTTCGTCACCCCTCCACTTT
13,TRBV27,NA,NA,TRBJ1-2,CASSAALNYGYTF,TGTGCCAGCAGTGCGGCCCTTAACTATGGCTACACCTTC
13,TRBV7-8,NA,NA,TRBJ2-4,CASSEAPGNIQYF,TGTGCCAGCAGCGAGGCACCCGGAAACATTCAGTACTTC
16,TRBV7-9,NA,NA,TRBJ1-2,CTSSFGTGGGFYGYTF,TGTACCAGCAGCTTCGGGACGGGGGGCGGATTTTATGGCTACACCTTC
16,TRBV15,TRBD2,NA,TRBJ2-1,CATSRVGGGAINEQFF,TGTGCCACCAGCAGAGTTGGCGGGGGGGCGATAAATGAGCAGTTCTTC
12,TRBV15,NA,NA,TRBJ1-5,CATSAKNQPQHF,TGTGCCACCAGCGCCAAGAATCAGCCCCAGCATTTT
15,TRBV28,TRBD2,NA,TRBJ2-1,CASSFGTSGPGEQFF,TGTGCCAGCAGTTTTGGGACTAGCGGGCCGGGTGAGCAGTTCTTC
14,TRBV5-6,NA,NA,TRBJ2-4,CASRRILAKNIQYF,TGTGCCAGCAGGAGAATCCTAGCCAAAAACATTCAGTACTTC
13,TRBV29-1,TRBD2,NA,TRBJ2-7,CSVQTSGSYEQYF,TGCAGCGTGCAGACTAGCGGGAGTTACGAGCAGTACTTC
15,TRBV2,NA,NA,TRBJ2-1,CASSEQESSYNEQFF,TGTGCCAGCAGTGAGCAGGAAAGCTCCTACAATGAGCAGTTCTTC
14,TRBV19,TRBD1,NA,TRBJ2-5,CASSAPGGDETQYF,TGTGCCAGTAGTGCACCAGGGGGCGACGAGACCCAGTACTTC
14,TRBV7-8,NA,NA,TRBJ1-1,CASTPSPRLTEAFF,TGTGCCAGCACCCCGTCCCCCCGTCTCACTGAAGCTTTCTTT
15,TRBV5-5,NA,many,TRBJ2-7,CASSLDGTPTGEQYF,TGTGCCAGCAGCTTGGACGGGACTCCTACGGGGGAGCAGTACTTC
13,TRBV12-3/TRBV12-4,TRBD1,few,TRBJ2-5,CASSTGQGATQYF,TGTGCCAGCAGTACGGGACAGGGGGCGACCCAGTACTTC
17,TRBV7-2,TRBD1,NA,TRBJ1-2,CASSLVGTGPSKYGYTF,TGTGCCAGCAGCTTAGTAGGGACAGGGCCCTCTAAATATGGCTACACCTTC
15,TRBV6-5,NA,few,TRBJ2-6,CASSRLQSEANVLTF,TGTGCCAGCAGTCGGCTCCAATCTGAGGCCAACGTCCTGACTTTC
14,TRBV28,NA,NA,TRBJ2-7,CASSLIASRDEQYF,TGTGCCAGCAGTTTAATAGCGAGTCGGGACGAGCAGTACTTC
16,TRBV3-1,TRBD2,few,TRBJ2-5,CASSQGGLLVLETQYF,TGTGCCAGCAGCCAAGGGGGACTATTAGTCTTGGAGACCCAGTACTTC
13,TRBV11-1,TRBD1,NA,TRBJ2-7,CASSYRGRNEQYF,TGTGCCAGCAGCTACAGGGGGAGAAACGAGCAGTACTTC
16,TRBV7-2,TRBD1,NA,TRBJ2-4,CASSPRQGLSENIQYF,TGTGCCAGCAGCCCGCGACAGGGGTTGTCCGAAAACATTCAGTACTTC
15,TRBV12-3/TRBV12-4,TRBD2,NA,TRBJ2-1,CASRPVGLGRGEQFF,TGTGCCAGCAGACCCGTGGGACTAGGAAGGGGGGAGCAGTTCTTC
16,TRBV9,TRBD2,NA,TRBJ2-3,CASNVASGGAGDTQYF,TGTGCCAGCAACGTAGCTAGCGGGGGGGCTGGAGATACGCAGTATTTT
16,TRBV7-9,TRBD2,NA,TRBJ2-7,CASSVAGTTVLHEQYF,TGTGCCAGCAGCGTAGCGGGCACCACGGTTCTCCACGAGCAGTACTTC
15,TRBV27,TRBD2,NA,TRBJ2-7,CASSWGAGEPYEQYF,TGTGCCAGCAGTTGGGGAGCGGGGGAACCCTACGAGCAGTACTTC
20,TRBV27,TRBD1,few,TRBJ1-4,CASTLRGGTGEGLMNEKLFF,TGTGCCAGCACCCTAAGAGGGGGGACAGGGGAGGGATTGATGAATGAAAAACTGTTTTTT
14,TRBV11-2,TRBD1,NA,TRBJ2-5,CASSLDRNPETQYF,TGTGCCAGCAGCCTGGACAGGAATCCAGAGACCCAGTACTTC
11,TRBV20-1,TRBD2,NA,TRBJ2-5,CSARREETQYF,TGCAGTGCTAGGCGGGAGGAGACCCAGTACTTC